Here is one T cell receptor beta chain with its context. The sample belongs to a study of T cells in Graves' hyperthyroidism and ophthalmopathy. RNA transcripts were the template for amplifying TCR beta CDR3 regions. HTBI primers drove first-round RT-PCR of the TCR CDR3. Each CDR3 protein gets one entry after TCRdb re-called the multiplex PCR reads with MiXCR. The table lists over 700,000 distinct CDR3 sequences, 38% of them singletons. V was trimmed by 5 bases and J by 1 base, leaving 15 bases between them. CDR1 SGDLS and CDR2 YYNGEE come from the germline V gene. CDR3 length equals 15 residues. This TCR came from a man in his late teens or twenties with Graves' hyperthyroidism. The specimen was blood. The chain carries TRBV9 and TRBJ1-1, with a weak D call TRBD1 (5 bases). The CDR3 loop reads CASSARGGANTEAFF. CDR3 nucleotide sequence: TGTGCCAGCAGTGCTAGAGGAGGGGCGAACACTGAAGCTTTCTTT.